These 20 T cell receptor beta chains were all obtained from the same sample, sequenced in a study of regulatory T cells in long-lasting Graves disease. Combining iRepertoire HTBI primers with Arm-PCR of CDR3 regions, the authors built TCR beta libraries. TCRdb fed the multiplex PCR reads into MiXCR, producing one record per CDR3 protein. Among about 610,000 distinct CDR3 sequences listed, about 16% were seen once. Time point in this sample: newly diagnosed GD, antithyroid drugs for less than 3 months. From PBMCs, RNA was extracted and then used to make the TCR library. Separately, the same data were catalogued under a study of T cells in Graves' hyperthyroidism and ophthalmopathy.

Here the sequenced sample was peripheral blood mononuclear cells (PBMCs), taken at new diagnosis, from a patient treated with antithyroid drugs. The receptors were sampled from a man younger than 35 with Graves disease.

Remarks on this clonotype: Since a much larger clone is just one base distant, this may be a read error. The chain combines TRBV3-1 with TRBJ2-1; a possible D gene is TRBD2 (5 bases). Between the trimmed V and J ends, which lost 1 base and 10 bases, there was a span of 17 bases. The CDR3 is made up of 15 amino acids. From germline, CDR1 is LGHDT and CDR2 YNNKEL (reference sequence). The CDR3 sequence is CASSQVGSSLGEQFF. The DNA of the CDR3 is TGTGCCAGCAGCCAAGTGGGGAGCAGCCTCGGCGAGCAGTTCTTC.

This clonotype occurred many times. The chain recombines TRBV7-6 with TRBJ2-5, with D perhaps matching TRBD2 (5 bases). This CDR3 region has 13 residues. V lost 8 bases to trimming and J lost 4 bases, with 14 bases between them. Germline V gene data show CDR1 as SGHVS and CDR2 as FNYEAQ. The CDR3 here is CASSGGYAETQYF. CDR3 DNA: TGTGCCAGCTCTGGCGGGTACGCAGAGACCCAGTACTTC.

This clonotype came up a few times. The V gene is TRBV5-1, the J gene TRBJ2-3, with TRBD2 matching over 7 bases. Germline lookup yields CDR1 SGHRS and CDR2 YFSETQ. This CDR3 has 13 amino acids. V was clipped by 7 bases and J by 0 bases; unmatched bases: 2. CDR3 sequence: CASGSGSTDTQYF. CDR3 nucleotide sequence: TGCGCCAGCGGTAGCGGGAGCACAGATACGCAGTATTTT.

A few counts support this clonotype. The chain links TRBV5-1 to TRBJ2-2, with D tentatively TRBD1 (6 bases). Germline V gives CDR1 SGHRS, CDR2 YFSETQ. The length of the CDR3 is 15 residues. Between the trimmed V and J ends, which lost 1 base and 6 bases, there was a span of 13 bases. In DNA form, the CDR3 reads TGCGCCAGCAGCTTGCAGGGGAAAGGGGCCGGGGAGCTGTTTTTT. Amino acid sequence: CASSLQGKGAGELFF.

This clonotype was counted many times. The V gene is TRBV10-1, the J gene TRBJ2-1; TRBD2 agrees at 7 bases. CDR1 is WNHNN and CDR2 is SYGVQD in the germline V gene (reference sequence). The CDR3 loop spans 13 amino acids. The V and J ends lost 6 bases and 5 bases, in that order; junction bases with no gene match: 4. Written as DNA, the CDR3 is TGCGCCAGCAGAGCGGGGAGCCACAATGAGCAGTTCTTC. It yields the protein CASRAGSHNEQFF.

This clonotype has at least ten counts. J is TRBJ1-5 and V is TRBV27; D is unresolved. The V gene's germline CDR1 is MNHEY and CDR2 SMNVEV (reference sequence). Between the trimmed V and J ends, which lost 2 bases and 1 base, there was a span of 9 bases. The CDR3 has 15 residues. The CDR3 DNA follows: TGTGCCAGCAGTTTAGATCCGACAAGCAATCAGCCCCAGCATTTT. Encoded protein: CASSLDPTSNQPQHF.

The chain has TRBV19 and TRBJ2-2; possible D gene TRBD1, 6 bases. V dropped 6 bases and J dropped 3 bases, with 17 bases sitting between them. Germline CDR1 is LNHDA and CDR2 is SQIVND (reference sequence). The CDR3 consists of 16 residues. CDR3 nucleotides: TGTGCCAGTAGGTACAGGGCTGGGGTTGACACCGGGGAGCTGTTTTTT. This translates into CASRYRAGVDTGELFF. Full variable domain (remainder filled in from reference TRBV19 and TRBJ2-2): DGGITQSPKYLFRKEGQNVTLSCEQNLNHDAMYWYRQDPGQGLRLIYYSQIVNDFQKGDIAEGYSVSREKKESFPLTVTSAQKNPTAFYLCASRYRAGVDTGELFFGEGSRLTVL.

This clonotype was counted many times. The chain couples TRBV27 to TRBJ2-7; 9 bases are shared with TRBD1. The CDR3 totals 14 residues. The germline V gene has CDR1 MNHEY and CDR2 SMNVEV (reference sequence). With V trimmed by 6 bases and J by 4 bases, 7 bases remained unmatched. CDR3 sequence reads: CASSSRTGEYEQYF. The DNA for the CDR3 is TGTGCCAGCAGCTCTCGGACAGGGGAGTACGAGCAGTACTTC.

This clonotype showed up many times. This rearrangement joins TRBV5-1 to TRBJ2-2; weak D call: TRBD2 (6 bases). Trimming removed 5 bases at V and 1 base at J, with 12 bases between. The CDR3 covers 15 residues. The germline CDR1 and CDR2 sequences are SGHRS and YFSETQ. DNA of the CDR3: TGCGCCAGCAGGTCTAGGGACTGGAACACCGGGGAGCTGTTTTTT. This sequence encodes CASRSRDWNTGELFF.

This clonotype was seen a handful of times. This chain links TRBV14 with TRBJ2-5, with D possibly being TRBD1 (5 bases). The V end lost 4 bases, the J end lost 5 bases, and 14 bases lay between the germline ends. Germline assignment: CDR1 SGHDN and CDR2 FVKESK. The CDR3 sequence is 14 residues long. This chain's CDR3 is CASSRQGTDETQYF. In nucleotides, the CDR3 is TGTGCCAGCAGCCGGCAGGGAACGGATGAGACCCAGTACTTC.

As for this clonotype: This sequence may be a read error, since a much larger clone differs from it by one base. No conserved phenylalanine or tryptophan is present at the end of the CDR3, so a read error is the likely explanation. The genes are TRBV12-3 or TRBV12-4 and TRBJ2-1; 7 bases line up with TRBD2. This CDR3 contains 14 residues. Trimming at V came to 8 bases and at J to 10 bases, leaving 14 bases not matched to a gene. The CDR3 protein is CASRLASGGWEQFS. For the CDR3, the DNA is TGTGCCAGCCGGTTGGCTAGCGGAGGTTGGGAGCAGTTCTCC.

CDR3 region: CASSLRPGGREHFDDEQFF. In nucleotides, the CDR3 is TGCGCCAGCAGCCTACGCCCTGGGGGGAGGGAGCATTTTGACGATGAGCAGTTCTTC. The chain combines TRBV4-1 with TRBJ2-1; 7 nucleotides align to TRBD2. Germline assignment: CDR1 MGHRA and CDR2 YSYEKL. The CDR3 sequence is 19 residues long. J gave up 8 bases and V 4 bases, and 23 bases lay outside the gene matches.

Turning to this clonotype: A read error may be the cause here, since a much bigger clone is one base away. This chain uses TRBV7-8 with TRBJ1-1, with TRBD1 matching 7 bases. The CDR3 runs to 15 residues. CDR1 SGHVS and CDR2 FQNEAQ come from the germline V gene. The CDR3 nucleotides are TGTGCCGGCAGCGCAGAGGGGGCCCTGAACACTGAAGCTTTCTTT. Translating it yields CAGSAEGALNTEAFF.

The chain couples TRBV5-1 to TRBJ2-1; 9 bases fit TRBD1. The DNA end is more similar to TRBJ2-5, so the J call may be wrong. The CDR3 sequence is 16 residues long. CDR1 is SGHRS and CDR2 is YFSETQ in the germline V gene. This CDR3 is CASSLLQQGAGETQYF. The CDR3 nucleotides are TGCGCCAGCAGCCTATTACAACAGGGGGCTGGGGAGACCCAGTACTTC.

The table lists this clonotype with many counts. The chain couples TRBV12-3 or TRBV12-4 to TRBJ2-7; D gene ambiguous. This CDR3 has 12 residues. The germline V and J ends were trimmed by 3 bases and 5 bases, with 8 bases remaining between them. In nucleotides, the CDR3 is TGTGCCAGCAGTTTGACTCCCCACGAGCAGTACTTC. Encoded protein: CASSLTPHEQYF.

This clonotype was seen a few times. DNA for the CDR3: TGTGCCACCAGCCCACCGCGGAACAGGGGCATCCACGAGCAGTACTTC. Its protein is CATSPPRNRGIHEQYF. The chain employs TRBV15 and TRBJ2-7; 7 bases fit TRBD1. CDR1 and CDR2 (germline): LNHNV, YYDKDF (reference sequence). V shed 5 bases, J shed 5 bases, and the junction held 15 bases outside the gene matches. The CDR3 is 16 residues long.

This clonotype was seen many times. J is TRBJ2-7 and V is TRBV11-2; 11 bases are a match to TRBD2. With V trimmed by 4 bases and J by 1 base, 15 bases remained unmatched. This CDR3 has 19 residues. Germline CDR1 reads SGHAT; CDR2 reads FQNNGV. The CDR3 reads CASSSPGLAEKKGSYEQYF. The CDR3 DNA follows: TGTGCCAGCAGCTCTCCGGGACTAGCGGAGAAAAAAGGATCCTACGAGCAGTACTTC. Based on the CDR3 plus reference TRBV11-2 and TRBJ2-7, the full variable domain is EAGVAQSPRYKIIEKRQSVAFWCNPISGHATLYWYQQILGQGPKLLIQFQNNGVVDDSQLPKDRFSAERLKGVDSTLKIQPAKLEDSAVYLCASSSPGLAEKKGSYEQYFGPGTRLTVT.

The gene calls are TRBV20-1 and TRBJ2-2; 7 bases match TRBD2. CDR1 is DFQATT, CDR2 SNEGSKA, per germline (reference sequence). The CDR3 has 14 residues. With 6 bases clipped from V and 3 bases from J, the junction kept 7 bases outside the gene matches. CDR3 in DNA: TGCAGTGCCCCGGGAGGTTCTTACACCGGGGAGCTGTTTTTT. Its translation: CSAPGGSYTGELFF.

This clonotype was seen a few times. CDR3 region: CASQFTDTQYF. As DNA, the CDR3 is TGTGCCAGTCAATTCACAGATACGCAGTATTTT. This chain joins TRBV19 and TRBJ2-3; D remains unclear. The germline CDR1 and CDR2 sequences are LNHDA and SQIVND (reference sequence). The CDR3 sequence is 11 residues long. V gave up 8 bases and J gave up 2 bases, with 5 bases separating them.

The chain couples TRBV4-1 to TRBJ1-2, with D maybe TRBD1 (6 bases). The germline CDR1 and CDR2 sequences are MGHRA and YSYEKL. V was cut by 0 bases and J by 5 bases, with 16 bases left in between. This CDR3 contains 16 residues. The CDR3 loop reads CASSQEWGAGSYGYTF. Here the CDR3 DNA reads TGCGCCAGCAGCCAAGAATGGGGGGCTGGATCGTATGGCTACACCTTC.